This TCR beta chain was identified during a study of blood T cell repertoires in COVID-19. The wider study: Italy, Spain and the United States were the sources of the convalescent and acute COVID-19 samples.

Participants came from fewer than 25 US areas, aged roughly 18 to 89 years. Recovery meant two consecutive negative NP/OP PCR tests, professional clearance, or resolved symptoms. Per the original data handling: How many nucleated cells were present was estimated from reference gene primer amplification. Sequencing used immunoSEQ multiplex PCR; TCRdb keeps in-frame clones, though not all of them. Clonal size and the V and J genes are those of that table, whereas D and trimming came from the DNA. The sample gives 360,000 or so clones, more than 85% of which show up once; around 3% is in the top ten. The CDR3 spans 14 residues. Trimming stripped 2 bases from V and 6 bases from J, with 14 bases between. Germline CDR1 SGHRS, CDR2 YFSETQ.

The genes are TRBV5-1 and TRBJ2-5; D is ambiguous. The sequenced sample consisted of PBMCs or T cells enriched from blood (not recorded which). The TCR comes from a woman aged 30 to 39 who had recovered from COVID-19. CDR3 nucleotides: TGCGCCAGCAGCTTTGGTAGTTCCGAAAAGACCCAGTACTTC. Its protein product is CASSFGSSEKTQYF.